This T cell receptor beta chain was documented in a study of T-cell memory formation after mild COVID-19. Sample barcodes and UMIs were carried by the TCR alpha and TCR beta cDNA libraries that 5'RACE generated with constant-segment primers. Each CDR3 protein is one row after TCRdb ran MiXCR on the 5' RACE reads. Found here are about 470,000 distinct CDR3 sequences, around a quarter of them singletons; the top ten hold around 12%. A word on this clonotype: Its matching antigen is unknown.

Findings and limits, study-wide: In pre-infection memory, a portion of responding clones appeared, which suggested that cross-reactive memory joined. The CD4+ clones that contracted clustered mainly within CM and EM, and the CD8+ clones concentrated in EMRA. Among clones contracting day 15 to 85, CD4/CD8 was balanced, whereas later expanders leaned CD4+.

Germline values: CDR1 KGHSH, CDR2 LQKENI. With V trimmed by 2 bases and J by 5 bases, 3 bases remained unmatched. This CDR3 is 14 amino acids long. Sequencing was done on a sample of PBMCs or a T cell subset sorted from them (not recorded which). The TCR sequence derives from an adult woman who had mild COVID-19 (a few samples of this study predate the infection). Cell type and time point are not known. This chain joins TRBV18 and TRBJ2-7; 10 positions match TRBD2. This chain's CDR3 is CASSPGTSVNEQYF. In DNA form, the CDR3 reads TGTGCCAGCTCACCAGGGACTAGCGTAAACGAGCAGTACTTC.